This record covers a single TCR beta chain. This sample stems from a study of Graves' ophthalmopathy and Graves' hyperthyroidism. The study amplified TCR beta CDR3 regions using RNA transcripts. The workflow started with a first-round RT-PCR run with HTBI primers and then moved on to a second-round multiplex PCR. TCRdb recomputed calls from the multiplex PCR reads with MiXCR, one row per CDR3 protein. The table includes around 670,000 distinct CDR3 sequences, 40% detected once. The origin of this receptor is an adult man with Graves' ophthalmopathy. The specimen was peripheral blood.

CDR3 bases: TGTGCCATCAGTTACCGGACAGGGAGTAGTTACGAGCAGTACTTC. This encodes CAISYRTGSSYEQYF. This sequence joins TRBV10-3 and TRBJ2-7; 8 nucleotides align to TRBD1. Germline lookup yields CDR1 ENHRY and CDR2 SYGVKD. Trimming at V came to 5 bases and at J to 4 bases, leaving 10 bases not matched to a gene. This CDR3 is built from 15 residues.